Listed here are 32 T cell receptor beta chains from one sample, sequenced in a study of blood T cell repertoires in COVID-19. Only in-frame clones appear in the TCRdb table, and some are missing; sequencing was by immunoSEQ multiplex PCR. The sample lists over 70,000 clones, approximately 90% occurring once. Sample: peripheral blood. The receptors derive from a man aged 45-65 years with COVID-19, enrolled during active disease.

CDR3: CASSPSAVTSYEQYF. The DNA of the CDR3 is TGTGCCAGCAGCCCCTCGGCGGTGACGTCCTACGAGCAGTACTTC. This chain links TRBV7-9 with TRBJ2-7; D gene uncertain. This CDR3 is built from 15 residues. Trimming took 5 bases from V and 1 from J, leaving 15 bases between them. Germline V gene data show CDR1 as SEHNR and CDR2 as FQNEAQ (reference sequence).

CDR3 region: CASSVADRNSPLHF. Written as DNA, the CDR3 is TGTGCCAGCAGCGTAGCGGACAGAAATTCACCCCTCCACTTT. This rearrangement joins TRBV9 to TRBJ1-6, with a weak D call TRBD1 (6 bases). V was pared by 0 bases and J by 7 bases, with 8 bases between. There are 14 residues in the CDR3. From germline, CDR1 is SGDLS and CDR2 YYNGEE. Full variable domain (rest looked up from reference TRBV9 and TRBJ1-6): DSGVTQTPKHLITATGQRVTLRCSPRSGDLSVYWYQQSLDQGLQFLIQYYNGEERAKGNILERFSAQQFPDLHSELNLSSLELGDSALYFCASSVADRNSPLHFGNGTRLTVT.

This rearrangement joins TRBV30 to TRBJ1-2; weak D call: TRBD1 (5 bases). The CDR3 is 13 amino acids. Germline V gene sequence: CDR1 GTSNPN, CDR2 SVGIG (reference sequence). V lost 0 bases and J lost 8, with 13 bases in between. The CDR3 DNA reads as TGTGCCTGGAGTGTAGGGGCCCATGGGGGCTACACCTTC. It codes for CAWSVGAHGGYTF.

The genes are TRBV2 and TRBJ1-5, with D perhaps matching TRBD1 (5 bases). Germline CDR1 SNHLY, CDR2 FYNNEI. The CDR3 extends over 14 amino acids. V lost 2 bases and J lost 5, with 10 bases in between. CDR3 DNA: TGTGCCAGCAGTGAAAACGGGGGACATCAGCCCCAGCATTTT. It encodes CASSENGGHQPQHF.

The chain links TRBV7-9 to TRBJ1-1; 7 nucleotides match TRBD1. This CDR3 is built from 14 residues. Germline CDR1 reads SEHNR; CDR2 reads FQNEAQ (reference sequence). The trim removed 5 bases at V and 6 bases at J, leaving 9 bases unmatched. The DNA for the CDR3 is TGTGCCAGCAGCACGGGGACAGTCCGGGCTGAAGCTTTCTTT. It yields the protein CASSTGTVRAEAFF.

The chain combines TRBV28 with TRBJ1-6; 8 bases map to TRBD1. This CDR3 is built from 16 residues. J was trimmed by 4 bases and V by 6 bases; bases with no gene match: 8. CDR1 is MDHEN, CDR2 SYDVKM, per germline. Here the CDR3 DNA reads TGTGCCAGCAGCCGATCCGGACAGGGATATAATTCACCCCTCCACTTT. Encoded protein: CASSRSGQGYNSPLHF.

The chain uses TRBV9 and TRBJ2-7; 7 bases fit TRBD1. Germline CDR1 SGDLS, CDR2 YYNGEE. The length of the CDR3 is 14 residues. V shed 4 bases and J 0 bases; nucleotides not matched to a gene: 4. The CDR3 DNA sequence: TGTGCCAGCAGCCCAGGGACAGTCTCCTACGAGCAGTACTTC. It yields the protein CASSPGTVSYEQYF.

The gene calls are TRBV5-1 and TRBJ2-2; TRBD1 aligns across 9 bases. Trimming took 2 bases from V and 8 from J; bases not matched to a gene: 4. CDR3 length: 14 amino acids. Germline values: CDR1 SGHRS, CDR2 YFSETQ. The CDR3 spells CASSFYRGQGELFF. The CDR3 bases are TGCGCCAGCAGCTTCTACAGGGGGCAGGGGGAGCTGTTTTTT.

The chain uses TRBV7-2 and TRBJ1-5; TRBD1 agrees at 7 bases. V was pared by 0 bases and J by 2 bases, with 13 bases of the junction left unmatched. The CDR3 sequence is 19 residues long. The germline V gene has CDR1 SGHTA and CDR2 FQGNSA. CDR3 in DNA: TGTGCCAGCAGCTTAGCGCATGTGGTAGGGGGCGGAGGCAATCAGCCCCAGCATTTT. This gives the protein CASSLAHVVGGGGNQPQHF.

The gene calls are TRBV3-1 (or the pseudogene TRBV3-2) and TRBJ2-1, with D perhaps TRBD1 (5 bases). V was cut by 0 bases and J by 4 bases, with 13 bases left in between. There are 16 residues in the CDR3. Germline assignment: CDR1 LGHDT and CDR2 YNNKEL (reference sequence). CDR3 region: CASSQELGPPYNEQFF. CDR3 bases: TGTGCCAGCAGCCAAGAGCTGGGGCCCCCGTACAATGAGCAGTTCTTC.

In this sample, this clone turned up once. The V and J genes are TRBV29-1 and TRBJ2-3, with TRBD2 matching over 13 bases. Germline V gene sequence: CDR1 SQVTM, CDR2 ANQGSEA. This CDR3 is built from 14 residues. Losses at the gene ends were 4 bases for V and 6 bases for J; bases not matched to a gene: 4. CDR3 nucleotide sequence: TGCAGCGTTGTGATACTAGCGGGAGGGGATACGCAGTATTTT. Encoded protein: CSVVILAGGDTQYF.

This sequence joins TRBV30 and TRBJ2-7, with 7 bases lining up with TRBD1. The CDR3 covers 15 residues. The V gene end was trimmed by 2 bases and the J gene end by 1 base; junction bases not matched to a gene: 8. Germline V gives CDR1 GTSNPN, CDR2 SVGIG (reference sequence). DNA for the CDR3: TGTGCCTGGAGTTCTAGGACAGGCCGGTCCTACGAGCAGTACTTC. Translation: CAWSSRTGRSYEQYF.

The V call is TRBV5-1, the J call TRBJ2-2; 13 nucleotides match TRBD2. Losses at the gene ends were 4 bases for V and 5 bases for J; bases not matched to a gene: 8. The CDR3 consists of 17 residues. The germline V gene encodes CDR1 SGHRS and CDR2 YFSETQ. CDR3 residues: CASSPTSGRGRTGELFF. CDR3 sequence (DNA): TGCGCCAGCAGCCCCACTAGCGGGAGGGGGAGAACCGGGGAGCTGTTTTTT.

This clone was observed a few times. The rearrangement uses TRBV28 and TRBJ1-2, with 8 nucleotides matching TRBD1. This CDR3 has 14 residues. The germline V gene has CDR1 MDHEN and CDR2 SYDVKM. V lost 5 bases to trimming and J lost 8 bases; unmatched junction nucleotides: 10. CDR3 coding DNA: TGTGCCAGCAGTGCCCCAGGGGGCGCGGGAGGCTACACCTTC. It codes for CASSAPGGAGGYTF.

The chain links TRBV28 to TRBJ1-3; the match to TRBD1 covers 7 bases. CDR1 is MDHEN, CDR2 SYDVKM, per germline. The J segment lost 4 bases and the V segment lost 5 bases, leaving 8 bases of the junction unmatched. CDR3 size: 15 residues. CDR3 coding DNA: TGTGCCAGCAGTGAGCCCACAGGGGCAGGAAACACCATATATTTT. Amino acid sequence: CASSEPTGAGNTIYF.

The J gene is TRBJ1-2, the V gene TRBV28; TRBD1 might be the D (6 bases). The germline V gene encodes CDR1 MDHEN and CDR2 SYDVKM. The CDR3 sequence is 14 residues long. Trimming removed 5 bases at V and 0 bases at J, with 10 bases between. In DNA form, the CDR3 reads TGTGCCAGCAGTCGGACAGATACTAACTATGGCTACACCTTC. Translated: CASSRTDTNYGYTF.

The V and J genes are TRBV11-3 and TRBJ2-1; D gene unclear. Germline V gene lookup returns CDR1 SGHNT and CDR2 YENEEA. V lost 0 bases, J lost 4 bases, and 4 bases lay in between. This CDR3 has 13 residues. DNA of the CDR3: TGTGCCAGCAGCTTAGATATATACAATGAGCAGTTCTTC. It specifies CASSLDIYNEQFF.

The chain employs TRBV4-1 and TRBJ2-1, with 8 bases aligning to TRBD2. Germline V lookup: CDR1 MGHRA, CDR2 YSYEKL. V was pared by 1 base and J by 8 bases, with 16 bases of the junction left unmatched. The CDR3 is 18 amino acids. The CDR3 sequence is CASSQADPGLGYSDEQFF. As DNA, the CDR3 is TGCGCCAGCAGCCAAGCAGACCCGGGACTAGGCTACAGCGATGAGCAGTTCTTC.

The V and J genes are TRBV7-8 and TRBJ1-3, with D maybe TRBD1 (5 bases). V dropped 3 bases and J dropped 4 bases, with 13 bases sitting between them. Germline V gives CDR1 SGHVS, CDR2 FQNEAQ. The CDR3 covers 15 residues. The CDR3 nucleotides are TGTGCCAGCAGCTTGGAAAGGGGCATAGGAAACACCATATATTTT. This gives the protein CASSLERGIGNTIYF.

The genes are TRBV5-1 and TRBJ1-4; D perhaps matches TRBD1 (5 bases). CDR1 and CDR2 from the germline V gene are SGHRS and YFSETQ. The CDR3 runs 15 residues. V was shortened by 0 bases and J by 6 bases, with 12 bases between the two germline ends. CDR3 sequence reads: CASSLAVGDYEKLFF. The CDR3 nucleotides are TGCGCCAGCAGCTTGGCTGTCGGGGACTATGAAAAACTGTTTTTT.

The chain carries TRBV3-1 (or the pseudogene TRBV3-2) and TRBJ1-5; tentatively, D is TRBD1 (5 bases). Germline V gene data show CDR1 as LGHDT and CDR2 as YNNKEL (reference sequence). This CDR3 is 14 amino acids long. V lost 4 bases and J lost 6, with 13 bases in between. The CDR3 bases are TGTGCCAGCAGCCGATCGGGGGAGCTTCAGCCCCAGCATTTT. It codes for CASSRSGELQPQHF.

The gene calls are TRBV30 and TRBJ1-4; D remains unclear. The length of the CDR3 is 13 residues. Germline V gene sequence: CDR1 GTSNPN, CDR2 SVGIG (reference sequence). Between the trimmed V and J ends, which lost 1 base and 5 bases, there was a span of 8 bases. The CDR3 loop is CAWSAGLNEKLFF. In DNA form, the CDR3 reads TGTGCCTGGAGTGCGGGGTTAAATGAAAAACTGTTTTTT. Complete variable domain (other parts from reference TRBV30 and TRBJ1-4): SQTIHQWPATLVQPVGSPLSLECTVEGTSNPNLYWYRQAAGRGLQLLFYSVGIGQISSEVPQNLSASRPQDRQFILSSKKLLLSDSGFYLCAWSAGLNEKLFFGSGTQLSVL.

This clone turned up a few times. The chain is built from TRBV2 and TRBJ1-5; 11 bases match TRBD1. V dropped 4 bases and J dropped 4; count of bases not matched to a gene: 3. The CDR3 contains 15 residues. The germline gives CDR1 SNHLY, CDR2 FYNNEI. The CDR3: CASSGGTGGNQPQHF. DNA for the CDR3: TGTGCCAGCAGTGGGGGGACAGGGGGGAATCAGCCCCAGCATTTT.

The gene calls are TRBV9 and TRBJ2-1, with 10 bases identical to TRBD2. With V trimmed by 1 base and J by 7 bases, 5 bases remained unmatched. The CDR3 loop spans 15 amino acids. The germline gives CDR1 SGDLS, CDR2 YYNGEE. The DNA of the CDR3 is TGTGCCAGCAGCGTATCTAGCGGGAGCGGAAATGAGCAGTTCTTC. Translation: CASSVSSGSGNEQFF.

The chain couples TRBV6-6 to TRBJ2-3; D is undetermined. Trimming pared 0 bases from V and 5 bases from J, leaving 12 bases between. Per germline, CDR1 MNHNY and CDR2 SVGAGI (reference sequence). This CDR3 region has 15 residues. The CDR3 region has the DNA TGTGCCAGCAGTTACTCGATATCCTCCGGAGATACGCAGTATTTT. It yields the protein CASSYSISSGDTQYF.

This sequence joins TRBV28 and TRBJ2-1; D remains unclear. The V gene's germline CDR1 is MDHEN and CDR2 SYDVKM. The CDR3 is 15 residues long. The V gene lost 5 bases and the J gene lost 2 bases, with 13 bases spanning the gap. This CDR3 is CASSIDSRTYNEQFF. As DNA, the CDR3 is TGTGCCAGCAGTATCGATAGCAGAACCTACAATGAGCAGTTCTTC. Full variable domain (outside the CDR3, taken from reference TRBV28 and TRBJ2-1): DVKVTQSSRYLVKRTGEKVFLECVQDMDHENMFWYRQDPGLGLRLIYFSYDVKMKEKGDIPEGYSVSREKKERFSLILESASTNQTSMYLCASSIDSRTYNEQFFGPGTRLTVL.

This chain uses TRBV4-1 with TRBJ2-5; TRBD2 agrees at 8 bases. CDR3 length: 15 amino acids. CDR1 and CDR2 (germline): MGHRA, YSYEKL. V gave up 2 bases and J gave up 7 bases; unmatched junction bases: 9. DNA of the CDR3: TGCGCCAGCAGCCAAACCACGCGGGAGGTCGGGACCCAGTACTTC. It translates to CASSQTTREVGTQYF.

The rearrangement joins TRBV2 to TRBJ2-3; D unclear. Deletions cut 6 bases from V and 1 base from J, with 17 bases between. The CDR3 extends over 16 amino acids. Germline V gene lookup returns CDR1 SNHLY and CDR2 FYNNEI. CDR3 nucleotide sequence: TGTGCCAGCAGCTGGAGTGGGTTAGGCGGCACAGATACGCAGTATTTT. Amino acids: CASSWSGLGGTDTQYF.

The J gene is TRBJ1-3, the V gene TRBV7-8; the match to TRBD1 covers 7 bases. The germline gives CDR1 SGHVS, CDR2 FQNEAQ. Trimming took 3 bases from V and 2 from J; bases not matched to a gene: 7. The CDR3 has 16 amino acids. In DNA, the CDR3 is TGTGCCAGCAGCTTCGCGGCGGGACAGACTGGAAACACCATATATTTT. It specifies CASSFAAGQTGNTIYF.

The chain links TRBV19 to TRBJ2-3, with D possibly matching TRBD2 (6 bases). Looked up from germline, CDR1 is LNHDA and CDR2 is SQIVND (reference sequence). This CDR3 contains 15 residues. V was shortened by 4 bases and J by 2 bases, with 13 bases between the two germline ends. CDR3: CASSRTGLNTDTQYF. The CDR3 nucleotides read TGTGCCAGTAGTAGGACGGGACTTAACACAGATACGCAGTATTTT.

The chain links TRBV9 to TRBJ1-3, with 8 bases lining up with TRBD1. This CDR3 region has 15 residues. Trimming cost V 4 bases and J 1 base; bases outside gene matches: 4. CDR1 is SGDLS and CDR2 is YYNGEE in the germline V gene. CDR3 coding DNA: TGTGCCAGCAGCCACCAGGGGGCTTCTGGAAACACCATATATTTT. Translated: CASSHQGASGNTIYF.

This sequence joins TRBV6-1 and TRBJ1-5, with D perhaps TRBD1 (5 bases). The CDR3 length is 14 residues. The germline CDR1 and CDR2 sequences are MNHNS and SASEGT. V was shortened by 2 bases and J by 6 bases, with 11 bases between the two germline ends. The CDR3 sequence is CASSESGSPQPQHF. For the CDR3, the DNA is TGTGCCAGCAGTGAATCAGGGTCACCTCAGCCCCAGCATTTT.